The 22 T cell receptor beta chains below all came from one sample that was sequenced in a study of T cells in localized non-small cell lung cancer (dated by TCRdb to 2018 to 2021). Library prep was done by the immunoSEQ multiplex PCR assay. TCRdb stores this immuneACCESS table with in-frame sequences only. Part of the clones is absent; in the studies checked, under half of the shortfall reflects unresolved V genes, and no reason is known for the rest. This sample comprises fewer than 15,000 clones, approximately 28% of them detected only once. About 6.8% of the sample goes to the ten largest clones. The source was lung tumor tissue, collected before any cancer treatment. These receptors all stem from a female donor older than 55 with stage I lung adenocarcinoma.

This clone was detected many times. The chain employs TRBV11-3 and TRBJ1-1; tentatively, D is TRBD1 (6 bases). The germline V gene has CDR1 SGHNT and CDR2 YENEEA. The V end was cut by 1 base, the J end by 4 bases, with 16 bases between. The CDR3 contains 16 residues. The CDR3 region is CASSLVAGAPGTEAFF. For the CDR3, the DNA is TGTGCCAGCAGCTTAGTTGCAGGGGCGCCGGGCACTGAAGCTTTCTTT.

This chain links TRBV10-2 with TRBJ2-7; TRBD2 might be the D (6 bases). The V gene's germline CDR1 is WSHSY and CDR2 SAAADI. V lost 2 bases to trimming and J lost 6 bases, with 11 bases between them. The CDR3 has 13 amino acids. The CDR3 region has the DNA TGCGCCAGCAGTGAGAATATCGGGGGCGAGCAGTACTTC. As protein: CASSENIGGEQYF.

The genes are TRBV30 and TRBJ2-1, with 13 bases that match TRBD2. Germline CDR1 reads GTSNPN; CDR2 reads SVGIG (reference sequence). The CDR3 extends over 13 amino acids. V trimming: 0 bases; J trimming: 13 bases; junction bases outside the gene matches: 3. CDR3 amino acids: CAWSVLAGGLQFF. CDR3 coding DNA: TGTGCCTGGAGTGTACTAGCGGGAGGGTTACAGTTCTTC.

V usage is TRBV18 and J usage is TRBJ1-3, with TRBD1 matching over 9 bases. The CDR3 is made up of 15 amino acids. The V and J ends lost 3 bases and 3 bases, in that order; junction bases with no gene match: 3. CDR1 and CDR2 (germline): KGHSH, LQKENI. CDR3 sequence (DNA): TGTGCCAGCTCACCTACGGGACAGGGTGGAAACACCATATATTTT. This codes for CASSPTGQGGNTIYF.

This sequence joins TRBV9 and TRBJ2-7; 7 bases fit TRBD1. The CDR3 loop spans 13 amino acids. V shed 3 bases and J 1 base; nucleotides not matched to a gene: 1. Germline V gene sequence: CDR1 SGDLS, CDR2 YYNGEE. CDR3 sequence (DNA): TGTGCCAGCAGCGCGGGACAGTCCTACGAGCAGTACTTC. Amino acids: CASSAGQSYEQYF.

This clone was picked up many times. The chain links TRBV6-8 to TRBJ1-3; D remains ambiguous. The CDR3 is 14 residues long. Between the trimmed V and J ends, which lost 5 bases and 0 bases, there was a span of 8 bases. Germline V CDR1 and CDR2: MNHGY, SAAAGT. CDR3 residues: CASSPGYSGNTIYF. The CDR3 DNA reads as TGTGCCAGCAGTCCGGGCTACTCTGGAAACACCATATATTTT.

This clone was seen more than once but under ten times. The CDR3 region is CAWRGQFKNTEAFF. As DNA, the CDR3 is TGTGCCTGGAGAGGACAGTTCAAGAACACTGAAGCTTTCTTT. The rearrangement joins TRBV30 to TRBJ1-1; tentatively, D is TRBD1 (6 bases). This CDR3 contains 14 residues. The V gene lost 3 bases and the J gene lost 1 base, with 12 bases spanning the gap. Germline V gene lookup returns CDR1 GTSNPN and CDR2 SVGIG (reference sequence).

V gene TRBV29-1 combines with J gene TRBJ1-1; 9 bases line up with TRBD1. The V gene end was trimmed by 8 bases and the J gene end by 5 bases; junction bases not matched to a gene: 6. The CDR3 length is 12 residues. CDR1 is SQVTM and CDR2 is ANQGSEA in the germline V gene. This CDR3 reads CSIRTGVTEAFF. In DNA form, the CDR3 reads TGCAGCATCCGGACAGGGGTTACTGAAGCTTTCTTT.

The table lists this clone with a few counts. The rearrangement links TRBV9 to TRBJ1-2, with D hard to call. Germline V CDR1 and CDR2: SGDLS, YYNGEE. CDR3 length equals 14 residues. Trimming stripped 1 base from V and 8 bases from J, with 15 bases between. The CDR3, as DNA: TGTGCCAGCAGCGTACTTCCCCCCTCCCGGGGCTACACCTTC. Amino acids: CASSVLPPSRGYTF.

The CDR3 coding sequence is TGCGCCAGCAGCCAAGATCCAAACCGGGGCTCTGAAGCTTTCTTT. Protein product: CASSQDPNRGSEAFF. The chain couples TRBV4-1 to TRBJ1-1; a weak D match, TRBD1 (5 bases). Trimming cost V 0 bases and J 6 bases, with 14 bases left between them. The CDR3 has 15 residues. Per germline, CDR1 MGHRA and CDR2 YSYEKL.

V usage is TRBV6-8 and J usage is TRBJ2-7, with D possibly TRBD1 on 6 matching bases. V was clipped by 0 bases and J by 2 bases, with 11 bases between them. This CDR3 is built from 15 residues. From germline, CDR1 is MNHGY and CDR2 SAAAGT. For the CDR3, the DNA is TGTGCCAGCAGTTACTCCCCACAGGGCCCCTACGAGCAGTACTTC. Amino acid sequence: CASSYSPQGPYEQYF.

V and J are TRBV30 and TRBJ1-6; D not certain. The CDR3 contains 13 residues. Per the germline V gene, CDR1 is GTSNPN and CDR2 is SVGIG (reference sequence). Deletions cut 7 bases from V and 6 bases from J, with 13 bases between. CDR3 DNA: TGTGCCTCCCCCGGACTGATTAATTCACCCCTCCACTTT. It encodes CASPGLINSPLHF. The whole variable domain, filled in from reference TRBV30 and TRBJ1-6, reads SQTIHQWPATLVQPVGSPLSLECTVEGTSNPNLYWYRQAAGRGLQLLFYSVGIGQISSEVPQNLSASRPQDRQFILSSKKLLLSDSGFYLCASPGLINSPLHFGNGTRLTVT.

This chain's CDR3 is CASSYSGTGSFYEQYF. The CDR3, as DNA: TGTGCCAGCAGTTACTCCGGGACAGGGTCTTTCTACGAGCAGTACTTC. The chain combines TRBV6-8 with TRBJ2-7, with 9 nucleotides matching TRBD1. This CDR3 is built from 16 residues. The ends lost 0 bases at V and 3 bases at J; junction bases unmatched: 6. Germline V gene sequence: CDR1 MNHGY, CDR2 SAAAGT.

CDR3 bases: TGTGCCAGCTCGCGTGGACACGATAGCAATCAGCCCCAGCATTTT. Translation gives CASSRGHDSNQPQHF. This chain connects TRBV18 to TRBJ1-5; D is possibly TRBD1 (5 bases). V lost 6 bases and J 0 bases, leaving 12 bases between the germline ends. The CDR3 has 15 residues. CDR1 is KGHSH, CDR2 LQKENI, per germline.

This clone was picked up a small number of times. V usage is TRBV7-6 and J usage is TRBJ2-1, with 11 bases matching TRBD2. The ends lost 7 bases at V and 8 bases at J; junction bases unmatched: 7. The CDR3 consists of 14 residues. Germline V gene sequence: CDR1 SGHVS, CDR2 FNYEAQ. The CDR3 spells CASNYLAGGHEQFF. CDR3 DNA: TGTGCCAGCAACTACCTAGCGGGAGGACATGAGCAGTTCTTC.

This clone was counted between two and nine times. The CDR3 sequence: CASNPRTRAGNEKLFF. DNA for the CDR3: TGTGCCAGCAACCCCCGAACCCGGGCCGGTAATGAAAAACTGTTTTTT. The chain recombines TRBV9 with TRBJ1-4; D is unresolved. This CDR3 contains 16 residues. Trimming removed 6 bases from V and 4 bases from J, with 19 bases in between. Per germline, CDR1 SGDLS and CDR2 YYNGEE.

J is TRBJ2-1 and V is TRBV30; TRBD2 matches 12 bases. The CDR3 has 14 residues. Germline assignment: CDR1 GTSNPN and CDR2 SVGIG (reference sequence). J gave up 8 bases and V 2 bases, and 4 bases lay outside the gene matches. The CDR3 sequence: CAWSLAGGVDEQFF. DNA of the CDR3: TGTGCCTGGAGTCTAGCGGGGGGGGTGGATGAGCAGTTCTTC.

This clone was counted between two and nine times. The CDR3, as DNA: TGTGCCAGCAGTTACCGGGGACAGATCTCTGGAAACACCATATATTTT. Translated, it gives CASSYRGQISGNTIYF. The chain employs TRBV6-8 and TRBJ1-3, with TRBD1 matching over 7 bases. CDR3 length equals 16 residues. After removal of 2 bases from V and 0 bases from J, the junction contained 4 bases not matched to a gene. Germline V CDR1 and CDR2: MNHGY, SAAAGT.

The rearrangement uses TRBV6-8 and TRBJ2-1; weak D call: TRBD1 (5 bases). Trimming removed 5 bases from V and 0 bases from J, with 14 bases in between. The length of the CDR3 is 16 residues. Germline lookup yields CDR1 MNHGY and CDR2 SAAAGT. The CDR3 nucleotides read TGTGCCAGCAGTGGCCAAGGGGCGCCCTCCTACAATGAGCAGTTCTTC. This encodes CASSGQGAPSYNEQFF.

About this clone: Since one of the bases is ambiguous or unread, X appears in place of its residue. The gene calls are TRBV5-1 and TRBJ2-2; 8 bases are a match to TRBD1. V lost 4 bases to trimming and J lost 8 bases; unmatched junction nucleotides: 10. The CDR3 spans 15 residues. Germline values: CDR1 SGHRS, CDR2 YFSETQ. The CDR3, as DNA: TGCGCCAGCAGCCACGGACAGGGTCCAACYGGGGAGCTGTTTTTT. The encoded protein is CASSHGQGPXGELFF. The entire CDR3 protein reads CASSHGQGPTGELFF.

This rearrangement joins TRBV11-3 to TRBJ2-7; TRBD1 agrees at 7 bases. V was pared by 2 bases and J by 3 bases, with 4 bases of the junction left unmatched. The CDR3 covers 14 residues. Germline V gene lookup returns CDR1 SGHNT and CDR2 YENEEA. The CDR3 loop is CASSLSRQGYEQYF. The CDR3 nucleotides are TGTGCCAGCAGCTTATCCCGACAGGGCTACGAGCAGTACTTC.

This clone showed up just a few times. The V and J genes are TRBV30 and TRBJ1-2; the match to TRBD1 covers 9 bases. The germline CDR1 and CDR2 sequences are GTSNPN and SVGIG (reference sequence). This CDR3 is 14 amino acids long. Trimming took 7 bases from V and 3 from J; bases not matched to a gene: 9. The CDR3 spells CAFTGTGNYYGYTF. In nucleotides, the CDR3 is TGTGCCTTCACCGGGACAGGGAATTACTATGGCTACACCTTC.